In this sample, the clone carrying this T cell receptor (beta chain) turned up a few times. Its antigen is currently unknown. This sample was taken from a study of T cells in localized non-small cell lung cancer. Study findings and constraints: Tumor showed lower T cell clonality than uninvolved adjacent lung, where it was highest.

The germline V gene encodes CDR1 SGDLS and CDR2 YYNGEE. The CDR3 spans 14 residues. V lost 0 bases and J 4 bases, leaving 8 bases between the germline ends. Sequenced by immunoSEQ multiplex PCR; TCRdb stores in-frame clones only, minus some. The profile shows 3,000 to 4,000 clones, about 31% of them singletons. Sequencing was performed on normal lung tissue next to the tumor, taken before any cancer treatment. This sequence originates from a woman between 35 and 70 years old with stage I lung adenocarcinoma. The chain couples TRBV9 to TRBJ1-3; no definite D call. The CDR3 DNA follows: TGTGCCAGCAGCGTAGGAGTCGGGGGAAACACCATATATTTT. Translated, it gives CASSVGVGGNTIYF.